These T cell receptor beta chains were read from a single sample in a study of identical twins. TCRdb re-derived calls from the 5' RACE reads in MiXCR, one entry per CDR3 protein. The repertoire holds 400,000 to 500,000 distinct CDR3 sequences, 18% seen once, with more than 10% in the top ten. The sequencing input was naive T cells sorted from blood. These receptors came from a man over 45 in good health. CDR3s include the opening cysteine and the closing phenylalanine or tryptophan. The D gene is left open where the match is weak. Some rows have no size entry. The others give once, few or many, or a class for an expanded clone.

d_call	v_call	j_call	clone_size	cdr3_aa	cdr3_nt
TRBD2	TRBV10-3	TRBJ2-1	few	CAITGTSGGYNEQFF	TGTGCCATCACCGGGACTAGCGGGGGGTACAATGAGCAGTTCTTC
TRBD2	TRBV29-1	TRBJ2-7	few	CSVALGAGGVEQYF	TGCAGCGTTGCCTTAGGGGCGGGAGGGGTCGAGCAGTACTTC
TRBD1	TRBV6-1	TRBJ2-3	few	CASQGTGATTDTQYF	TGTGCCAGCCAGGGGACAGGGGCCACCACAGATACGCAGTATTTT
-	TRBV18	TRBJ2-5	few	CASSPPMIPETQYF	TGTGCCAGCTCACCACCGATGATCCCAGAGACCCAGTACTTC
-	TRBV4-1	TRBJ2-5	few	CASSQEQIQETQYF	TGCGCCAGCAGCCAAGAACAGATCCAAGAGACCCAGTACTTC
-	TRBV30	TRBJ2-3	-	CAWSPPGTNMQGKQYF	TGTGCCTGGAGTCCTCCCGGGACCAACATGCAGGGCAAGCAGTATTTT
TRBD1	TRBV5-4	TRBJ2-5	few	CASSPTRGQGGETQYF	TGTGCCAGCAGCCCGACCAGGGGACAGGGAGGAGAGACCCAGTACTTC
-	TRBV29-1	TRBJ2-5	many	CSVRMIYQETQYF	TGCAGCGTTCGCATGATCTACCAAGAGACCCAGTACTTC
TRBD1	TRBV5-1	TRBJ2-7	-	CASSLDGTGPWEQYF	TGCGCCAGCAGCTTGGATGGGACAGGGCCTTGGGAGCAGTACTTC
TRBD1	TRBV4-3	TRBJ2-1	few	CASSQRWTGNNEQFF	TGCGCCAGCAGCCAGAGATGGACAGGGAACAATGAGCAGTTCTTC
-	TRBV9	TRBJ2-3	few	CASSVDMTSTDTQYF	TGTGCCAGCAGCGTAGACATGACTAGCACAGATACGCAGTATTTT
TRBD1	TRBV27	TRBJ2-7	many	CASSFGPGQGFGGRSKDYEQYF	TGTGCCAGCAGTTTTGGGCCGGGACAGGGATTTGGGGGCAGAAGCAAGGACTACGAGCAGTACTTC
-	TRBV6-1	TRBJ2-7	many	CASSTAGLEQYF	TGTGCCAGCAGTACGGCCGGGCTCGAGCAGTACTTC
-	TRBV30	TRBJ2-1	-	CAWGRGVGYNEQFF	TGTGCCTGGGGAAGGGGGGTAGGTTACAATGAGCAGTTCTTC
-	TRBV5-1	TRBJ2-7	-	CASSLVTGRTYEQYF	TGCGCCAGCAGCTTGGTTACAGGCAGGACCTACGAGCAGTACTTC
TRBD2	TRBV5-1	TRBJ2-1	-	CASSYIQGAIGVSGRFNEQFF	TGCGCCAGCAGCTACATTCAGGGAGCGATAGGTGTGAGCGGGAGATTCAATGAGCAGTTCTTC
TRBD2	TRBV4-3	TRBJ2-3	many	CASSRWIAGGPGGTDTQYF	TGCGCCAGCAGCCGTTGGATAGCGGGAGGGCCAGGTGGGACAGATACGCAGTATTTT
TRBD1	TRBV24-1	TRBJ1-5	few	CATSDTGEGSQPQHF	TGTGCCACCAGTGATACAGGGGAGGGTAGTCAGCCCCAGCATTTT
-	TRBV6-5	TRBJ2-1	few	CASSRAGLEQFF	TGTGCCAGCAGCCGCGCGGGTCTTGAGCAGTTCTTC
TRBD1	TRBV12-3/TRBV12-4	TRBJ2-7	few	CASRLTGVSYEQYF	TGTGCCAGCAGGTTGACAGGGGTCTCCTACGAGCAGTACTTC
TRBD2	TRBV12-3/TRBV12-4	TRBJ2-7	-	CASSHSSGKAYEQYF	TGTGCCAGCAGTCACTCTAGCGGGAAAGCCTACGAGCAGTACTTC
TRBD2	TRBV20-1	TRBJ2-1	-	CSASSRGGLAEYNEQFF	TGCAGTGCTAGTTCCAGGGGCGGACTAGCCGAATACAATGAGCAGTTCTTC
TRBD1	TRBV18	TRBJ1-2	-	CASSPKDRGYGYTF	TGTGCCAGCTCACCAAAGGACAGGGGCTATGGCTACACCTTC
TRBD2	TRBV6-5	TRBJ2-3	-	CASSYSKLAGGDTQYF	TGTGCCAGCAGTTACTCGAAGCTAGCGGGGGGAGATACGCAGTATTTT
TRBD1	TRBV6-2/TRBV6-3	TRBJ1-2	-	CASRPRGRDGYTF	TGTGCCAGCAGACCCAGGGGGCGCGATGGCTACACCTTC
TRBD1	TRBV11-2	TRBJ2-1	many	CASSQGAEKYNEQFF	TGTGCCAGCAGCCAGGGGGCAGAAAAATACAATGAGCAGTTCTTC
-	TRBV20-1	TRBJ1-2	-	CSARETGHYGYTF	TGCAGTGCTAGAGAGACAGGCCACTATGGCTACACCTTC
TRBD2	TRBV10-3	TRBJ2-6	once	CAIRGLAGVAGANVLTF	TGTGCCATCAGGGGACTAGCGGGAGTTGCTGGGGCCAACGTCCTGACTTTC
-	TRBV15	TRBJ1-4	few	CATSRYRAVNEKLFF	TGTGCCACCAGCAGGTACAGGGCGGTTAATGAAAAACTGTTTTTT
TRBD1	TRBV5-1	TRBJ2-7	-	CASSPRGTGTYEQYF	TGCGCCAGCAGCCCCCGGGGGACAGGGACCTACGAGCAGTACTTC
-	TRBV28	TRBJ1-5	many	CASSLTWGGNQPQHF	TGTGCCAGCAGTTTAACCTGGGGAGGCAATCAGCCCCAGCATTTT
-	TRBV20-1	TRBJ2-1	many	CSARDRSGRSGSYNEQFF	TGCAGTGCTAGAGATAGGAGTGGGAGATCGGGCTCCTACAATGAGCAGTTCTTC
TRBD1	TRBV5-8	TRBJ2-2	-	CASSGGQGSNTGELFF	TGTGCCAGCAGCGGGGGACAGGGTTCGAACACCGGGGAGCTGTTTTTT
TRBD2	TRBV23-1	TRBJ2-3	once	CASSQSSASGGFTDTQYF	TGCGCCAGCAGTCAATCTTCCGCTAGCGGGGGGTTCACAGATACGCAGTATTTT
TRBD1	TRBV7-3	TRBJ1-1	-	CARAGTGMGNTEAFF	TGTGCCAGGGCCGGGACAGGGATGGGGAACACTGAAGCTTTCTTT
TRBD1	TRBV4-1	TRBJ2-2	many	CASSQEGTGGSTGELFF	TGCGCCAGCAGCCAAGAAGGGACAGGGGGCAGCACCGGGGAGCTGTTTTTT
TRBD2	TRBV20-1	TRBJ2-7	few	CSAGTSGRREQYF	TGCAGTGCCGGGACTAGCGGGAGGAGGGAGCAGTACTTC
TRBD1	TRBV10-3	TRBJ1-2	many	CAIKGPSQGAGGYTF	TGTGCCATCAAGGGCCCCTCACAGGGGGCGGGTGGCTACACCTTC
-	TRBV15	TRBJ1-1	-	CATSRFSEAFF	TGTGCCACCAGCAGATTCAGTGAAGCTTTCTTT
-	TRBV20-1	TRBJ2-1	few	CSARDPGRGPDEQFF	TGCAGTGCTAGAGATCCGGGAAGAGGGCCGGATGAGCAGTTCTTC